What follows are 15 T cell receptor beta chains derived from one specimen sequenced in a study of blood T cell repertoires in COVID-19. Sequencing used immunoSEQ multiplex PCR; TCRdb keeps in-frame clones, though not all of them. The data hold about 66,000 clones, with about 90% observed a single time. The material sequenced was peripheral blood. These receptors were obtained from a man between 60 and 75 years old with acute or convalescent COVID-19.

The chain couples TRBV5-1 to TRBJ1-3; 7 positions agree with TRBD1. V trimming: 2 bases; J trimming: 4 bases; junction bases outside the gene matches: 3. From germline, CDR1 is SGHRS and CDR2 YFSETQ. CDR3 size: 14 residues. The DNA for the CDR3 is TGCGCCAGCAGCTTAGGGGGCGAAGGAAACACCATATATTTT. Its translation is CASSLGGEGNTIYF.

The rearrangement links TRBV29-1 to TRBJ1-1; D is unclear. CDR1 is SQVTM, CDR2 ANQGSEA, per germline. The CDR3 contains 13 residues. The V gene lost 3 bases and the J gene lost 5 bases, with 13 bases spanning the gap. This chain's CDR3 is CSVDRGPRTEAFF. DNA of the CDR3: TGCAGCGTTGATAGAGGCCCGAGGACTGAAGCTTTCTTT.

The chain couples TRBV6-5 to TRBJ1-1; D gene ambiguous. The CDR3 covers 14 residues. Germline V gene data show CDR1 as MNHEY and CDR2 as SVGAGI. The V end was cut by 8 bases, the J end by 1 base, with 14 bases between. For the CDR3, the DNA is TGTGCCAGCCGTTCATTGGCAGGGAACACTGAAGCTTTCTTT. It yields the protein CASRSLAGNTEAFF.

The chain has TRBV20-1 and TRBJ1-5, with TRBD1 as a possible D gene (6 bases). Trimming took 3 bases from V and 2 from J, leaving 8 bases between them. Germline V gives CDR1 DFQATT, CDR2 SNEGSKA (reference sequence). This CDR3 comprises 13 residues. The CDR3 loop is CSASKGGNQPQHF. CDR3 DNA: TGCAGTGCTAGTAAGGGGGGCAATCAGCCCCAGCATTTT.

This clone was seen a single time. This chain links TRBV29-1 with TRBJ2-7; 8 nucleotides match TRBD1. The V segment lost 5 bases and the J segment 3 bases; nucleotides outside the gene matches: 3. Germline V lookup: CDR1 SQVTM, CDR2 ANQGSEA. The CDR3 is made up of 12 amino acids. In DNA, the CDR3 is TGCAGCGTTACTGGACAGGGCTACGAGCAGTACTTC. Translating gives CSVTGQGYEQYF.

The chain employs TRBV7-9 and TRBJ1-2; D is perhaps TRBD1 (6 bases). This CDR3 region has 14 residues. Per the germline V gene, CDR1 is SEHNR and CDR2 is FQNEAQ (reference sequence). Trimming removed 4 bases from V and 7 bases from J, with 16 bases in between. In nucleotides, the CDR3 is TGTGCCAGCAGCTGGATTCAGGGGAAGGGTGGCTACACCTTC. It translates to CASSWIQGKGGYTF.

The CDR3 bases are TGTGCCAGCAGTTTCGACACTGAAGCTTTCTTT. Encoded protein: CASSFDTEAFF. The chain couples TRBV12-3 or TRBV12-4 to TRBJ1-1; D gene ambiguous. This CDR3 has 11 amino acids. Trimming cost V 3 bases and J 3 bases, with 2 bases left between them.

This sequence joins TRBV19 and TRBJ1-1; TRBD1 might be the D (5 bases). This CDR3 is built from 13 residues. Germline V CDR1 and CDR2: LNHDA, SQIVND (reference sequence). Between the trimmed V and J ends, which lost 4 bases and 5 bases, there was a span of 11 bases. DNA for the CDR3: TGTGCCAGTAGTAACTCTCAGGGTACTGAAGCTTTCTTT. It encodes CASSNSQGTEAFF.

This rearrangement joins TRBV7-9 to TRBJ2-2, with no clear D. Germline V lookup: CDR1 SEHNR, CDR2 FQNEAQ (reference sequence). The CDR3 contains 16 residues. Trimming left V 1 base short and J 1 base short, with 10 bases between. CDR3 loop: CASSLDGFQNTGELFF. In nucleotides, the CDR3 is TGTGCCAGCAGCTTAGACGGGTTCCAGAACACCGGGGAGCTGTTTTTT.

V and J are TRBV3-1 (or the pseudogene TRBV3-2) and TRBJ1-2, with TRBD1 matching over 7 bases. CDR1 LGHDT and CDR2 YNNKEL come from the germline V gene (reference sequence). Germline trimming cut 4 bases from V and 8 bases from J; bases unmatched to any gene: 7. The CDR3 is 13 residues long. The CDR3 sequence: CASSLDRVRGYTF. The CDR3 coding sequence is TGTGCCAGCAGCCTAGACAGGGTGCGAGGCTACACCTTC.

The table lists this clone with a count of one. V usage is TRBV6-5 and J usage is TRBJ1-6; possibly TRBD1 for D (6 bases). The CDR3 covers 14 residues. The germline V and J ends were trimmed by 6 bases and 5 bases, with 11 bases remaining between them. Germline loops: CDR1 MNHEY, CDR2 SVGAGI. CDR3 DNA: TGTGCCAGCAGCTGGACAGTTAATAATTCACCCCTCCACTTT. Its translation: CASSWTVNNSPLHF.

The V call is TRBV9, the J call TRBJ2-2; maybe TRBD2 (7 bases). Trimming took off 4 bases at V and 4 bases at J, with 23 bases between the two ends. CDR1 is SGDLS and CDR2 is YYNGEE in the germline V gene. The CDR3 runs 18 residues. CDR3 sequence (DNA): TGTGCCAGCAGCCCGTGGGGGGGGGCCCACACAGTCACCGGGGAGCTGTTTTTT. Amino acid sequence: CASSPWGGAHTVTGELFF.

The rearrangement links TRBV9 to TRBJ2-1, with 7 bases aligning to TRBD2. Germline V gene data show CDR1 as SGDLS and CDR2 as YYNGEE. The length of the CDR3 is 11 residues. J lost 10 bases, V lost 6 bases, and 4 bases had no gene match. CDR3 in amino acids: CASKDSGEQFF. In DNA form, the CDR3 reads TGTGCCAGCAAGGATAGCGGGGAGCAGTTCTTC.

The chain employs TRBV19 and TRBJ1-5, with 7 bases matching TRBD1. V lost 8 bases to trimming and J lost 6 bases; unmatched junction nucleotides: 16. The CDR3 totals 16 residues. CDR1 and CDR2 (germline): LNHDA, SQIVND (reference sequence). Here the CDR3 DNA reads TGTGCCAGTCTCGACAGGGCCCCGAAAATGGGTCAGCCCCAGCATTTT. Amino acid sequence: CASLDRAPKMGQPQHF. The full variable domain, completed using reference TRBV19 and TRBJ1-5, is DGGITQSPKYLFRKEGQNVTLSCEQNLNHDAMYWYRQDPGQGLRLIYYSQIVNDFQKGDIAEGYSVSREKKESFPLTVTSAQKNPTAFYLCASLDRAPKMGQPQHFGDGTRLSIL.

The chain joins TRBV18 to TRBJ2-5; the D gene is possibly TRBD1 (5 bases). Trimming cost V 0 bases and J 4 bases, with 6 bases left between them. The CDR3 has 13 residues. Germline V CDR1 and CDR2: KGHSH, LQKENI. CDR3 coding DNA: TGTGCCAGCTCACCACCAAGGGGAGAGACCCAGTACTTC. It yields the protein CASSPPRGETQYF.